The rows below give T cell receptor beta chains drawn from one sample of a study of memory CD4+ T cells and cytomegalovirus serostatus. The repertoire was sequenced with immunoSEQ multiplex PCR; TCRdb's copy has only in-frame clones and lacks some. The sample lists around 38,000 clones; over 65% were seen once. The sequencing sample was made of memory CD4+ T cells from blood. The source is an adult in good health and CMV-seronegative. CDR3s include the opening cysteine and the closing phenylalanine or tryptophan. A D gene is named only where the DNA matches it firmly. Only part of the rows carry a size: once, few, many, or a class if the clone is expanded.

D	V	length	J	size	DNA	CDR3
.	TRBV28	15	TRBJ2-5	.	TGTGCCAGCAGTTTATTGTCGGTGGGGCAAGAGACCCAGTACTTC	CASSLLSVGQETQYF
TRBD2	TRBV7-2	15	TRBJ2-1	.	TGTGCCAGCAGCCAACCTAGCGGTGTCTACAATGAGCAGTTCTTC	CASSQPSGVYNEQFF
.	TRBV6-4	15	TRBJ2-3	.	TGTGCCAGCAGTGACTCGGGGGGCTCTGCAGATACGCAGTATTTT	CASSDSGGSADTQYF
TRBD2	TRBV10-3	12	TRBJ2-1	few	TGTGCCATCAACCGGGGGGGAAATGAGCAGTTCTTC	CAINRGGNEQFF
TRBD1	TRBV5-1	16	TRBJ2-2	.	TGCGCCAGCAGCGAAGGACAGGGAATGAACACCGGGGAGCTGTTTTTT	CASSEGQGMNTGELFF
.	TRBV18	16	TRBJ2-5	.	TGTGCCAGCTCACCACCGAACAGAGCTTTAGGGGAGACCCAGTACTTC	CASSPPNRALGETQYF
TRBD1	TRBV25-1	15	TRBJ2-7	.	TGTGCCAGCAGTGAGTCGGGGCAGGGGGACTACGAGCAGTACTTC	CASSESGQGDYEQYF
.	TRBV4-1	15	TRBJ2-5	.	TGCGCCAGCAGCCAAGGCCTCGGACTGCCCCAGACCCAGTACTTC	CASSQGLGLPQTQYF
.	TRBV4-2	16	TRBJ1-5	.	TGTGCCAGCAGCCAAGAGGGAGGCACTAGCAATCAGCCCCAGCATTTT	CASSQEGGTSNQPQHF
.	TRBV5-1	14	TRBJ1-4	.	TGCGCCAGCAGCTCCGGACGGGATAATGAAAAACTGTTTTTT	CASSSGRDNEKLFF
.	TRBV28	14	TRBJ1-2	.	TGTGCCAGCAGTTTATGGGCCACCACCTATGGCTACACCTTC	CASSLWATTYGYTF
.	TRBV5-1	14	TRBJ2-3	.	TGCGCCAGCAGCTCGGCCCAACAGGGAGATACGCAGTATTTT	CASSSAQQGDTQYF
.	TRBV5-6	15	TRBJ2-6	.	TGTGCCAGCAGCTTGGTGGGAACTGGTGCCAACGTCCTGACTTTC	CASSLVGTGANVLTF
.	TRBV15	12	TRBJ2-7	.	TGTGCCACCAGCAGAGATGAGGCCAAGCAGTACTTC	CATSRDEAKQYF
.	TRBV15	15	TRBJ1-2	.	TGTGCCACCAGCAGAACTAAAGGGACCTACGGTGGCTACACCTTC	CATSRTKGTYGGYTF
.	TRBV11-2	14	TRBJ1-1	.	TGTGCCAGCAGCATAGTGGCCATGAACACTGAAGCTTTCTTT	CASSIVAMNTEAFF
TRBD2	TRBV7-9	15	TRBJ2-3	.	TGTGCCAGCAGCTTAGGAGCGGGAGTCACAGATACGCAGTATTTT	CASSLGAGVTDTQYF
TRBD1	TRBV4-1	15	TRBJ1-1	.	TGCGCCAGCAGCCTTCGACAGGGGGGGAACACTGAAGCTTTCTTT	CASSLRQGGNTEAFF
.	TRBV9	13	TRBJ2-5	.	TGTGCCAGCAGCGTCCAAGGTTCGGAGACCCAGTACTTC	CASSVQGSETQYF
TRBD2	TRBV28	15	TRBJ2-7	.	TGTGCCAGCAGCGATAGCGGGATAAATAACTACGAGCAGTACTTC	CASSDSGINNYEQYF
.	TRBV7-3	13	TRBJ2-3	few	TGTGCCAGCAGCTTAAGCGTTAGTGATACGCAGTATTTT	CASSLSVSDTQYF
TRBD1	TRBV27	15	TRBJ1-2	.	TGTGCCAGCAGGGCCCGCGGACAGGGGGTCTACGGCTACACCTTC	CASRARGQGVYGYTF
.	TRBV9	14	TRBJ2-7	.	TGTGCCAGCAGCGTAAAGGGGACACTCTACGAGCAGTACTTC	CASSVKGTLYEQYF
.	TRBV7-2	15	TRBJ2-2	.	TGTGCCAGCAGCCGAGACAGCGGGAACACCGGGGAGCTGTTTTTT	CASSRDSGNTGELFF
TRBD2	TRBV7-2	15	TRBJ2-3	.	TGTGCCAGCAGCCCCCAGGGACTAGGGACAGATACGCAGTATTTT	CASSPQGLGTDTQYF
.	TRBV18	12	TRBJ2-7	.	TGTGCCAGCTCCCCAGGGGGGGACGAGCAGTACTTC	CASSPGGDEQYF
TRBD2	TRBV6-5	14	TRBJ2-7	.	TGTGCCAGCGGGAGGGTAATAGGAACCTACGAGCAGTACTTC	CASGRVIGTYEQYF
.	TRBV18	14	TRBJ2-3	few	TGTGCCAGCTCACCCCCCGGGGGCACAGATACGCAGTATTTT	CASSPPGGTDTQYF
.	TRBV11-2	15	TRBJ2-3	.	TGTGCCAGCAGCAAAAAGGGGGGGCGTATGGATACGCAGTATTTT	CASSKKGGRMDTQYF
TRBD2	TRBV5-4	13	TRBJ2-1	.	TGTGCCAGCAGCTTAGGGACTAGCAATGAGCAGTTCTTC	CASSLGTSNEQFF
.	TRBV30	13	TRBJ2-7	.	TGTGCCTGGAGTGTCACTAGCAGCTACGAGCAGTACTTC	CAWSVTSSYEQYF
.	TRBV29-1	14	TRBJ1-3	.	TGCAGCGCAGAGGACAGCCACTCTGGAAACACCATATATTTT	CSAEDSHSGNTIYF
.	TRBV9	15	TRBJ1-4	.	TGTGCCAGCAGCGTAGACCCAGGGTCTTCTGAAAAACTGTTTTTT	CASSVDPGSSEKLFF
.	TRBV19	15	TRBJ1-5	few	TGTGCCACCATGCCCGCGGGACAAAGAAATCAGCCCCAGCATTTT	CATMPAGQRNQPQHF
.	TRBV5-1	15	TRBJ2-2	.	TGCGCCAGCAGCTTGGTACCTGGGTCACCCGGGGAGCTGTTTTTT	CASSLVPGSPGELFF
TRBD2	TRBV14	15	TRBJ2-3	.	TGTGCCAGCAGCCAGAGGTGGAGCGGGAGAGGTACGCAGTATTTT	CASSQRWSGRGTQYF
TRBD1	TRBV19	15	TRBJ2-5	.	TGTGCCAGTAGCGCCCAAGGACAGGGCGGGGAGACCCAGTACTTC	CASSAQGQGGETQYF
TRBD2	TRBV6-5	16	TRBJ2-1	.	TGTGCCAGCAGTTACTCGGGTGGGACTAGAGACAATGAGCAGTTCTTC	CASSYSGGTRDNEQFF
TRBD2	TRBV11-3	16	TRBJ2-3	.	TGTGCCAGCAGCTTACTAGCGGGAGGGGGAGCAGATACGCAGTATTTT	CASSLLAGGGADTQYF
.	TRBV28	12	TRBJ2-3	.	TGTGCCAGCAGTCTCCCGGACTCCCAGGAGTATTTT	CASSLPDSQEYF
.	TRBV19	12	TRBJ1-1	.	TGTGCCAGTAGTATTCTTGGACAGCAAGCTTTCTTT	CASSILGQQAFF
TRBD2	TRBV5-4	17	TRBJ2-1	few	TGTGCCAGCAGCTCTCGACTAGCGGGAGAGGGGGTGGATGAGCAGTTCTTC	CASSSRLAGEGVDEQFF
.	TRBV7-2	15	TRBJ2-1	few	TGTGCCAGCAGCGCCGCGGACAGCTCCTACAATGAGCAGTTCTTC	CASSAADSSYNEQFF
.	TRBV30	16	TRBJ2-3	.	TGTGCCTGGAGTGTTAAAGGGACCCGTTTGACAGATACGCAGTATTTT	CAWSVKGTRLTDTQYF
.	TRBV5-1	15	TRBJ2-7	.	TGCGCCAGCAGTAGTGGCAGACTCCCCTACTACGAGCAGTACTTC	CASSSGRLPYYEQYF
.	TRBV28	13	TRBJ2-3	.	TGTGCCAGCCTAGGGGGAGTTGTGGATACGCAGTATTTT	CASLGGVVDTQYF
TRBD2	TRBV19	15	TRBJ2-3	.	TGTGCCAGTAGTACTCTAGCGGGAGTTGGGGATACGCAGTATTTT	CASSTLAGVGDTQYF
.	TRBV28	14	TRBJ1-1	.	TGTGCCAGCAGTACACGGAAGCGGGCGCGGGAAGCTTTCTTT	CASSTRKRAREAFF
.	TRBV11-1	17	TRBJ2-1	.	TGTGCCAGCAGCCCCCCGTGGGGGGGACAGGAGTTTAATGAGCAGTTCTTC	CASSPPWGGQEFNEQFF
TRBD1	TRBV29-1	15	TRBJ2-7	.	TGCAGCGTTGATGGTGTTGGGACAGATTCCTACGAGCAGTACTTC	CSVDGVGTDSYEQYF
TRBD1	TRBV5-6	14	TRBJ1-2	.	TGTGCCAGCAGGGTTCGAGGGGGCGGAGACGGCTACACCTTC	CASRVRGGGDGYTF
.	TRBV7-2	15	TRBJ2-6	.	TGTGCCAGCGGATTAGGGGGCTCTGGGGCCAACGTCCTGACTTTC	CASGLGGSGANVLTF
.	TRBV5-4	13	TRBJ2-3	.	TGTGCCAGCAGCTTGTTGGGGTATGATACGCAGTATTTT	CASSLLGYDTQYF
TRBD2	TRBV7-9	13	TRBJ2-7	once	TGTGCCAGCAGCGCCCGGGACTACTACGAGCAGTACTTC	CASSARDYYEQYF
.	TRBV30	16	TRBJ2-7	.	TGTGCCTGGAGTGTACTAGGGGGTGATCGCTCCTACGAGCAGTACTTC	CAWSVLGGDRSYEQYF
.	TRBV5-4	14	TRBJ1-4	.	TGTGCCAGCAGCTTGTCCGGGACTAATGAAAAACTGTTTTTT	CASSLSGTNEKLFF
.	TRBV30	11	TRBJ1-1	few	TGTTCCACCGACATGAACACTGAAGCTTTCTTT	CSTDMNTEAFF